Reported below is one T cell receptor (beta chain). Germline values: CDR1 SGDLS, CDR2 YYNGEE. The V gene end was trimmed by 0 bases and the J gene end by 4 bases; junction bases not matched to a gene: 0. The CDR3 totals 13 residues. This entry belongs to a study of blood T cell repertoires in COVID-19. Study overall: The origin of the acute and convalescent COVID-19 samples was the United States, Italy and Spain.

Seattle-derived patients entered the study during active infection and were followed longitudinally. As originally analysed: For nucleated cells, counts were estimated from reference gene primer amplification. Generated by immunoSEQ multiplex PCR, the TCRdb table keeps only in-frame clones and is missing some. From that table come the V and J calls and clone size; the DNA was used to work out D and trimming. The sample consists of about 170,000 clones, 80% to 90% of them appearing once. The receptor comes from a woman aged 55 to 70 with COVID-19, enrolled during active disease. Source material: peripheral blood. The J gene is TRBJ1-1, the V gene TRBV9, with 7 bases identical to TRBD1. CDR3: CASSVGQGTEAFF. In DNA, the CDR3 is TGTGCCAGCAGCGTAGGACAGGGCACTGAAGCTTTCTTT.